This TCR beta chain was retrieved from a study of shared clonotypes between healthy human individuals. Sequencing was performed with immunoSEQ multiplex PCR; in TCRdb, only in-frame clones are kept and a portion is missing. The top ten hold about 0.39% of the sample, which has approximately 2.5 million clones, 93% seen once. CD45RA+ naive and CD45RA-negative memory subsets were separated from CD4+ cells. CDR3 length: 14 amino acids. Germline CDR1 and CDR2: SEHNR and FQNEAQ (reference sequence). V shed 5 bases, J shed 6 bases, and the junction held 7 bases outside the gene matches. V and J are TRBV7-9 and TRBJ2-1, with 7 nucleotides matching TRBD1. The origin of this receptor is a young man in good health. Some clones in this sample may be carry-over from other donors' samples. Sequencing used naive CD4+ T cells from PBMCs. The subset denotes: CD45RA+ positively selected. CDR3 in DNA: TGTGCCAGCAGCCAGCGACAGGGAATCAATGAGCAGTTCTTC. Its translation: CASSQRQGINEQFF.